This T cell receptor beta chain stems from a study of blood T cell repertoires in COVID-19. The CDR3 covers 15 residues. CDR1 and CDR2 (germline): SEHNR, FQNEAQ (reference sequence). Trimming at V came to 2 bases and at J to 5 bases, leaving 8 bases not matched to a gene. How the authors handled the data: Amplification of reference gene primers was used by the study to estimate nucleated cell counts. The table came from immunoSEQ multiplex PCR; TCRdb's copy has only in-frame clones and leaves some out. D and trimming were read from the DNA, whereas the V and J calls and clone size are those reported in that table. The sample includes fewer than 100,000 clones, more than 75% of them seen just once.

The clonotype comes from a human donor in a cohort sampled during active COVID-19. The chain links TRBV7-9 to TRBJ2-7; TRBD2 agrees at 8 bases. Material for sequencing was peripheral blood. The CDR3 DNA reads TGTGCCAGCAGCTTACGTCGGGAGGGGTTCGACGAGCAGTACTTC. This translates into CASSLRREGFDEQYF.